Below, one T cell receptor (beta chain) is given with its context. The antigen is unknown. The sample originates from a study of shared clonotypes between healthy human individuals. As for the study in general: Donor ages ranged 18 to 49 years: a couple of women, three men.

The germline V gene encodes CDR1 SQVTM and CDR2 ANQGSEA. This CDR3 comprises 14 residues. The V end lost 7 bases, the J end lost 7 bases, and 22 bases lay between the germline ends. The method was immunoSEQ multiplex PCR; TCRdb's version includes in-frame clones alone and lacks a portion of them. This sample has a few million clones, with under 95% found just once. Study-wide results and limits: Rarefaction analysis demonstrated incomplete sorted-subset sequencing notwithstanding large depth. Clonotype sharing among donors likely depends on sequencing depth.

Sequencing was done on a sample of naive CD4+ T cells from PBMCs. Noted subset: CD45RA+ positively selected. The V gene is TRBV29-1, the J gene TRBJ1-2; D may be TRBD1 (5 bases). The receptor was isolated from a man aged 18 to 29 in good health. Some clones in this sample may be carry-over from other donors' samples. CDR3 nucleotides: TGCAGCGCCGGGGGTAGGGGAGCTCGTTCTGGCTACACCTTC. This gives the protein CSAGGRGARSGYTF.